This T cell receptor (beta chain) came from a study of shared clonotypes between healthy human individuals. Germline CDR1 is SNHLY and CDR2 is FYNNEI. Trimming pared 6 bases from V and 9 bases from J, leaving 15 bases between. The CDR3 consists of 13 residues. TCRdb keeps only in-frame clones here, not all; method: immunoSEQ multiplex PCR. The profile shows 2.3 million or so clones, 85% to 95% of them singletons. The genes are TRBV2 and TRBJ2-1; D is ambiguous. The specimen was naive CD4+ T cells from PBMCs. Regarding subset: CD45RA+ positively selected. The TCR originated in a man aged 18-30 years in good health. Some clones in this sample may be carry-over from other donors' samples. CDR3 in amino acids: CASRAPTDPEQFF. The DNA for the CDR3 is TGTGCCAGCAGGGCCCCGACGGACCCTGAGCAGTTCTTC.